A selection of T cell receptor beta chains follows, all from one sample in a study of T cell responses to AZD1222 COVID-19 vaccine. Assay used: immunoSEQ multiplex PCR; TCRdb lists only in-frame clones, some missing. The table lists around 180,000 clones, roughly nine tenths of them singletons, with approximately 6.9% in the top ten. The sample in question was peripheral blood, obtained on day 0 of AZD1222 vaccination. The receptor set was obtained from an adult in good health. The CDR3 runs from the conserved cysteine through the conserved F or W. The order of the fields is D gene, V gene, J gene, clone size, CDR3 DNA, CDR3 protein. A D gene is named only where the DNA matches it firmly. Clone size is shown for a subset of rows, as once, few, many or a class of expanded clone.

D gene: .; V gene: TRBV5-1; J gene: TRBJ1-1; clone size: .; CDR3 DNA: TGCGCCAGCAGCTTGAGGGCAGGCACTGAAGCTTTCTTT; CDR3 protein: CASSLRAGTEAFF
D gene: TRBD1; V gene: TRBV18; J gene: TRBJ2-3; clone size: .; CDR3 DNA: TGTGCCAGCTCACTGACACCGGGACAGGGACTCACAGATACGCAGTATTTT; CDR3 protein: CASSLTPGQGLTDTQYF
D gene: TRBD1; V gene: TRBV19; J gene: TRBJ1-2; clone size: .; CDR3 DNA: TGTGCCAGTAGGTACGGACAGGGGTATGGCTACACCTTC; CDR3 protein: CASRYGQGYGYTF
D gene: TRBD1; V gene: TRBV5-6; J gene: TRBJ1-1; clone size: .; CDR3 DNA: TGTGCCATCCCGAGGAGGCAGGGGGCTCCTGAAGCTTTCTTT; CDR3 protein: CAIPRRQGAPEAFF
D gene: .; V gene: TRBV7-8; J gene: TRBJ1-3; clone size: once; CDR3 DNA: TGTGCCAGCTCCGCCGGAAGCTCTGGAAACACCATATATTTT; CDR3 protein: CASSAGSSGNTIYF
D gene: TRBD1; V gene: TRBV25-1; J gene: TRBJ1-6; clone size: .; CDR3 DNA: TGTGCCAGCAGTGAATACCAGGGGGCACCAAATTCACCCCTCCACTTT; CDR3 protein: CASSEYQGAPNSPLHF
D gene: TRBD1; V gene: TRBV15; J gene: TRBJ1-2; clone size: .; CDR3 DNA: TGTGCCACCAGCGATAGAGATGGGGGAGGGGGCGTCTATGGCTACACCTTC; CDR3 protein: CATSDRDGGGGVYGYTF
D gene: TRBD1; V gene: TRBV7-2; J gene: TRBJ1-1; clone size: .; CDR3 DNA: TGTGCCAGCAGCTTAGGGACGGACAGGGGGCGATCTGAAGCTTTCTTT; CDR3 protein: CASSLGTDRGRSEAFF
D gene: .; V gene: TRBV5-6; J gene: TRBJ1-6; clone size: .; CDR3 DNA: TGTGCCAGCAGCTCGGAATATTCACCCCTCCACTTT; CDR3 protein: CASSSEYSPLHF
D gene: .; V gene: TRBV21-1; J gene: TRBJ2-1; clone size: once; CDR3 DNA: TGTGCCAGCAGCAAAGTGTACGGGGGGGTACTCTACAATGAGCAGTTCTTC; CDR3 protein: CASSKVYGGVLYNEQFF
D gene: .; V gene: TRBV19; J gene: TRBJ1-1; clone size: .; CDR3 DNA: TGTGCCAGTAGCGACGTGAGGGGAGCGCGGAACACTGAAGCTTTCTTT; CDR3 protein: CASSDVRGARNTEAFF
D gene: .; V gene: TRBV6-2/TRBV6-3; J gene: TRBJ1-5; clone size: .; CDR3 DNA: TGTGCCAGCAGTTACTACCTAATGCTTGACAGAAATCAGCCCCAGCATTTT; CDR3 protein: CASSYYLMLDRNQPQHF
D gene: .; V gene: TRBV7-9; J gene: TRBJ2-2; clone size: .; CDR3 DNA: TGTGCCAGCAGCCCGAACACAGAAACCGGGGAGCTGTTTTTT; CDR3 protein: CASSPNTETGELFF
D gene: TRBD2; V gene: TRBV29-1; J gene: TRBJ2-5; clone size: .; CDR3 DNA: TGCAGCGTTGGGGACTATCGGAAACCGGGAGAGACCCAGTACTTC; CDR3 protein: CSVGDYRKPGETQYF